This T cell receptor beta chain was sequenced during a study of T cell responses to AZD1222 COVID-19 vaccine. General observations from the study: Unmutated variant regions are reportedly targeted by nearly half of spike-specific TCRs. Compared with day 0, the breadth and depth of the Spike-specific TCR repertoire rose significantly after two doses of AZD1222. There were mostly white British donors and more females than males, and clonal diversity was possibly underestimated.

Profiling relied on immunoSEQ multiplex PCR, and the TCRdb table lists in-frame clones only, not all of them. The data contain roughly 120,000 clones, approximately 89% of them singletons. Worth noting for this clone: Antigen specificity is unknown.

CDR1 and CDR2 (germline): SGHVS, FQNEAQ. V gave up 0 bases and J gave up 10 bases; unmatched junction bases: 7. The CDR3 has 15 residues. The chain couples TRBV7-8 to TRBJ2-1; 9 bases are shared with TRBD1. The specimen comprised peripheral blood, sampled 28 days after the second AZD1222 dose. This clonotype originated in an adult who received the AZD1222 COVID-19 vaccine. The CDR3 here is CASSLATTGGNEQFF. In DNA form, the CDR3 reads TGTGCCAGCAGCTTAGCAACAACAGGGGGCAACGAGCAGTTCTTC. The whole variable domain, filled in from reference TRBV7-8 and TRBJ2-1, reads GAGVSQSPRYKVAKRGQDVALRCDPISGHVSLFWYQQALGQGPEFLTYFQNEAQLDKSGLPSDRFFAERPEGSVSTLKIQRTQQEDSAVYLCASSLATTGGNEQFFGPGTRLTVL.